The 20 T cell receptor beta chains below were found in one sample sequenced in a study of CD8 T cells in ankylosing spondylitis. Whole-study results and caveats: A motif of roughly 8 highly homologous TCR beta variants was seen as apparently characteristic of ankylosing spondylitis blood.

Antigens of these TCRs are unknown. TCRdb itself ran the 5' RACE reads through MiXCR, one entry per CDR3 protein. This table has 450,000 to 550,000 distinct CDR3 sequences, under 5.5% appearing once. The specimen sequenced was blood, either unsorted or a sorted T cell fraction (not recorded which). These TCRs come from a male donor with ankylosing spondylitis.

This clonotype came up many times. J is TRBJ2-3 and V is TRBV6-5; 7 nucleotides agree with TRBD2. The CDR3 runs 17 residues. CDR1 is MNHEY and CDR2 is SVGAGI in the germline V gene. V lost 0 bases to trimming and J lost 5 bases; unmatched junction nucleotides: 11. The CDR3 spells CASSYSRASGYGDTQYF. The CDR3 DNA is TGTGCCAGCAGTTACTCGCGGGCTAGCGGCTATGGAGATACGCAGTATTTT.

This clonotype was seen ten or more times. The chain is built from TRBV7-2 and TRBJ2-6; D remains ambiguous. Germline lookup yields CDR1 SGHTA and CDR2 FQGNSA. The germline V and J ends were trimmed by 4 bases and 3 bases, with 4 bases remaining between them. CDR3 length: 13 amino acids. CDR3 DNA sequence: TGTGCCAGCAGCTGGGGTGGGGCCAACGTCCTGACTTTC. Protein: CASSWGGANVLTF. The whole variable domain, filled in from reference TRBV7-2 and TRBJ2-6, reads GAGVSQSPSNKVTEKGKDVELRCDPISGHTALYWYRQSLGQGLEFLIYFQGNSAPDKSGLPSDRFSAERTGGSVSTLTIQRTQQEDSAVYLCASSWGGANVLTFGAGSRLTVL.

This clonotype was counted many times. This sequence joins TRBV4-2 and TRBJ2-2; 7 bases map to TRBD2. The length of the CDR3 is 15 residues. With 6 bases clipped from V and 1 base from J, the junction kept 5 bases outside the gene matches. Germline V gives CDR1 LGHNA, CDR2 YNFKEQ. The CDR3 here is CASRGGGRNTGELFF. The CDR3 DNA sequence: TGTGCCAGCAGGGGGGGAGGGAGGAACACCGGGGAGCTGTTTTTT.

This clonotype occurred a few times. CDR3 in amino acids: CSVRKGQKPYNEQFF. In DNA form, the CDR3 reads TGCAGCGTTCGGAAGGGACAAAAACCCTACAATGAGCAGTTCTTC. V and J are TRBV29-1 and TRBJ2-1; D possibly corresponds to TRBD1 (6 bases). The V gene's germline CDR1 is SQVTM and CDR2 ANQGSEA. The V gene lost 5 bases and the J gene lost 2 bases, with 16 bases spanning the gap. The CDR3 consists of 15 residues.

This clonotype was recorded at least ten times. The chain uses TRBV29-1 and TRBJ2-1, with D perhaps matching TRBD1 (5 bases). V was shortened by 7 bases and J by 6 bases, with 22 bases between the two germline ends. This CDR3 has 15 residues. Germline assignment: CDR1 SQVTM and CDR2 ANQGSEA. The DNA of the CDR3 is TGCAGCGCCTACCAGGACACCTTTATTGGCAATGAGCAGTTCTTC. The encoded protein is CSAYQDTFIGNEQFF.

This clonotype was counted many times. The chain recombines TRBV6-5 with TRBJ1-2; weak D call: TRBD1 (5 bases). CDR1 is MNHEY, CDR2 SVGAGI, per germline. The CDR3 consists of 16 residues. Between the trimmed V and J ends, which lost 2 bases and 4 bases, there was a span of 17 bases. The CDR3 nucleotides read TGTGCCAGCAGTTACGTGGTTGGGGGGAGAGGCTATGGCTACACCTTC. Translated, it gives CASSYVVGGRGYGYTF.

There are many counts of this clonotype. The chain's CDR3 is CATSDRRSGYTF. CDR3 DNA sequence: TGTGCCACCAGTGACCGCCGGAGTGGCTACACCTTC. The V call is TRBV24-1, the J call TRBJ1-2, with unresolved D. The germline V gene has CDR1 KGHDR and CDR2 SFDVKD. V lost 4 bases and J lost 7, with 9 bases in between. The CDR3 consists of 12 residues.

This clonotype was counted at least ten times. CDR3 DNA sequence: TGCGCCAGCAGCTTGACCAGGGGGGTGGTCACTGAAGCTTTCTTT. This translates into CASSLTRGVVTEAFF. The chain carries TRBV5-1 and TRBJ1-1; 7 bases line up with TRBD1. This CDR3 has 15 residues. CDR1 and CDR2 (germline): SGHRS, YFSETQ. Trimming removed 1 base from V and 4 bases from J; junction bases left unmatched: 7.

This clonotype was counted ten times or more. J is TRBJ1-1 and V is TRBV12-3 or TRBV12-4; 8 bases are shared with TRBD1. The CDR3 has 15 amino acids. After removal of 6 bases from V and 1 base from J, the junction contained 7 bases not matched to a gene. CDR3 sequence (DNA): TGTGCCAGCAGACGCGGACAGGGTAAGAACACTGAAGCTTTCTTT. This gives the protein CASRRGQGKNTEAFF.

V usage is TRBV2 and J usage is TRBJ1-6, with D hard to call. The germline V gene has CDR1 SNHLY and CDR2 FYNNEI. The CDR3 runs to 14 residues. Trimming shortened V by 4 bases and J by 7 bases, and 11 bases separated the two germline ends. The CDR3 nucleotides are TGTGCCAGCAGTGTTCAGGTGCGGAATTCACCCCTCCACTTT. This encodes CASSVQVRNSPLHF.

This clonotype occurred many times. The CDR3 sequence is CASSSWDSPVEQYF. CDR3 nucleotides: TGTGCCAGCAGCTCCTGGGACAGTCCCGTCGAGCAGTACTTC. V gene TRBV7-8 combines with J gene TRBJ2-7; TRBD1 matches at 7 bases. Germline trimming cut 4 bases from V and 6 bases from J; bases unmatched to any gene: 9. In germline, CDR1 is SGHVS, CDR2 FQNEAQ. The CDR3 contains 14 residues.

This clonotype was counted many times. Here the CDR3 DNA reads TGTGCCACCAGTGATCCCTCCCGCCGGGCTGGGTCCGGGGAGCTGTTTTTT. It translates to CATSDPSRRAGSGELFF. The V gene is TRBV24-1, the J gene TRBJ2-2; D uncertain. The CDR3 has 17 residues. Germline V lookup: CDR1 KGHDR, CDR2 SFDVKD. V was trimmed by 3 bases and J by 6 bases, leaving 19 bases between them.

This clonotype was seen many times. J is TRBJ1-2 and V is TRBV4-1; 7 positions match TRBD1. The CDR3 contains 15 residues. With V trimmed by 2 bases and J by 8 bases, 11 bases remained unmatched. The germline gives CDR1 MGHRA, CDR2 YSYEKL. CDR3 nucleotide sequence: TGCGCCAGCAGCCAATTGAGGATGTTAGGGGGCGGCTACACCTTC. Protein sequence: CASSQLRMLGGGYTF.

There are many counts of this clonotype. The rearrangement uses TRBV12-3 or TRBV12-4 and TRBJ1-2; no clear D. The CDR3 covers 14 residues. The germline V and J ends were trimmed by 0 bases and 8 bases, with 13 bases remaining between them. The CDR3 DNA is TGTGCCAGCAGTTTAGCCAGGCAGGCGAAGGGCTACACCTTC. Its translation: CASSLARQAKGYTF.

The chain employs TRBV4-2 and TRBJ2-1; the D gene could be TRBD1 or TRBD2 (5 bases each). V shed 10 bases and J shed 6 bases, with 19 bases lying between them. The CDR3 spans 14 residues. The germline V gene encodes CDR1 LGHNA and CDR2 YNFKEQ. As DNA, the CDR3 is TGTGCCATGGGCCCGGGGCTCCGCTGCAATGAGCAGTTCTTC. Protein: CAMGPGLRCNEQFF.

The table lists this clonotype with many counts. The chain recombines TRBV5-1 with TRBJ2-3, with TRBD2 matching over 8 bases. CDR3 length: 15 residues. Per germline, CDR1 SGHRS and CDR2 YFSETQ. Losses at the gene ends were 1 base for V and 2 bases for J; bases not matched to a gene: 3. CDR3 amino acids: CASSLPGGNTDTQYF. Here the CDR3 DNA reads TGCGCCAGCAGCTTGCCGGGGGGGAACACAGATACGCAGTATTTT. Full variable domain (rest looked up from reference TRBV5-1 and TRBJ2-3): KAGVTQTPRYLIKTRGQQVTLSCSPISGHRSVSWYQQTPGQGLQFLFEYFSETQRNKGNFPGRFSGRQFSNSRSEMNVSTLELGDSALYLCASSLPGGNTDTQYFGPGTRLTVL.

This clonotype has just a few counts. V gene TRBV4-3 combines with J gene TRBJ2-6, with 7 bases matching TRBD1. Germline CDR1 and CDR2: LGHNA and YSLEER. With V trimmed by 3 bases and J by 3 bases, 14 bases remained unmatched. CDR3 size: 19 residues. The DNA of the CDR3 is TGCGCCAGCAGCCAGGAAAGACAGGGTATAGGACTTGGGGCCAACGTCCTGACTTTC. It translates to CASSQERQGIGLGANVLTF.

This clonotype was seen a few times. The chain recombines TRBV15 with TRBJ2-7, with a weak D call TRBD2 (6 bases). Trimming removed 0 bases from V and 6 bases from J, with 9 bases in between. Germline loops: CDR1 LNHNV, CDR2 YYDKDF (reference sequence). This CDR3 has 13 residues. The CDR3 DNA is TGTGCCACCAGCAGAGATTGGAGGGGCGAGCAGTACTTC. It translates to CATSRDWRGEQYF.

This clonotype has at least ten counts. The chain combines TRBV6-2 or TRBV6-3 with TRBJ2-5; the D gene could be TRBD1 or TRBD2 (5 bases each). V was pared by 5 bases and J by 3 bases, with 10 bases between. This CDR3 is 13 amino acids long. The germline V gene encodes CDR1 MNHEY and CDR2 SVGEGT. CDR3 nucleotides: TGTGCCAGCAGTCGGGACGCCAAAGAGACCCAGTACTTC. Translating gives CASSRDAKETQYF.

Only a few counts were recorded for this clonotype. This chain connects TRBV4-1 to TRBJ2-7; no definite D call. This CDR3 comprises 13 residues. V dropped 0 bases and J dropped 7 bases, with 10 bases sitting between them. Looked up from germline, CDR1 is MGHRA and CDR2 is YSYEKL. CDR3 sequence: CASSQEAFGEQYF. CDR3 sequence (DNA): TGCGCCAGCAGCCAAGAGGCATTTGGGGAGCAGTACTTC.